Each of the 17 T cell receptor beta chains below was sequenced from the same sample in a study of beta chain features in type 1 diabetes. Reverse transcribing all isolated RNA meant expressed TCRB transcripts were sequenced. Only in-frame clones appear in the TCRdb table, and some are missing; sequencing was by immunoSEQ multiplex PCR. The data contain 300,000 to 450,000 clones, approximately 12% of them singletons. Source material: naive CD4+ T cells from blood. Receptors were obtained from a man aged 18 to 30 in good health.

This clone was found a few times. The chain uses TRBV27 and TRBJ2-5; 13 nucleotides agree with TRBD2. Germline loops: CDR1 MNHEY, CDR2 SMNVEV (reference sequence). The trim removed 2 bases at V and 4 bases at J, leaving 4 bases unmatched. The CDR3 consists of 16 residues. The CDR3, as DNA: TGTGCCAGCAGTTTAACTAGCGGGGGGGCCTCAGAGACCCAGTACTTC. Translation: CASSLTSGGASETQYF.

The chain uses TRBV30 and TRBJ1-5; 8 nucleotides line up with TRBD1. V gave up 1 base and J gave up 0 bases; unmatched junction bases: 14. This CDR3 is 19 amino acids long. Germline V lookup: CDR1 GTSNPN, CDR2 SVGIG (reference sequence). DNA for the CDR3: TGTGCCTGGAGTGCGGACAGGGCCATTAACACCCATAGCAATCAGCCCCAGCATTTT. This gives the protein CAWSADRAINTHSNQPQHF.

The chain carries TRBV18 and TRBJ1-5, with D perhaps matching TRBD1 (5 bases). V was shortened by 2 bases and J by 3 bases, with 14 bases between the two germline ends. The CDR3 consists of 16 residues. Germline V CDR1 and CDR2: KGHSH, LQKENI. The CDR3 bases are TGTGCCAGCTCACCATTTCGGGCAGGGTTCAATCAGCCCCAGCATTTT. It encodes CASSPFRAGFNQPQHF.

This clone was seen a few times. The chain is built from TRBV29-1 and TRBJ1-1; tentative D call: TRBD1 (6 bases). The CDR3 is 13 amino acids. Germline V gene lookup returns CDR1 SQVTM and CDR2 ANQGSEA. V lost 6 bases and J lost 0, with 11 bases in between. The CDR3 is CSVTRGMNTEAFF. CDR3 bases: TGCAGCGTGACGAGGGGGATGAACACTGAAGCTTTCTTT.

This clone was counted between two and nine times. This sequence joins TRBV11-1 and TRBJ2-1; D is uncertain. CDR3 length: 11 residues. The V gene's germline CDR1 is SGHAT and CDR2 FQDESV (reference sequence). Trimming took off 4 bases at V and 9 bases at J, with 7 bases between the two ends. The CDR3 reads CASSSAGEQFF. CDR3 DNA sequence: TGTGCCAGCAGCTCCGCAGGTGAGCAGTTCTTC.

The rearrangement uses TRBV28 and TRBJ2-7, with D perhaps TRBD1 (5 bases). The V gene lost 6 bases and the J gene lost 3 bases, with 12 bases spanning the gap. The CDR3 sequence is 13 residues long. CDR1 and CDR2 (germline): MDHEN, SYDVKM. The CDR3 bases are TGTGCCAGCAGAGTAACAGGTCTCTACGAGCAGTACTTC. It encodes CASRVTGLYEQYF.

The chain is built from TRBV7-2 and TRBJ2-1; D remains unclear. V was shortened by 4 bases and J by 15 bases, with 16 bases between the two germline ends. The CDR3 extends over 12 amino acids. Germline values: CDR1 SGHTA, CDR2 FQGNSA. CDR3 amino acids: CASSSLPGEGFF. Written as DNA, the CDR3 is TGTGCCAGCAGCTCCCTTCCCGGAGAAGGGTTCTTC.

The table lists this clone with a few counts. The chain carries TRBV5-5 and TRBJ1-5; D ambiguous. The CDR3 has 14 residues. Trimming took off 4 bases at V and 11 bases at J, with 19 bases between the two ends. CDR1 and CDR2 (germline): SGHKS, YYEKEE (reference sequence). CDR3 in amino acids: CASSPVAVGSTQHF. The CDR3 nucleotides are TGTGCCAGCAGCCCGGTAGCAGTTGGTTCGACCCAGCATTTT.

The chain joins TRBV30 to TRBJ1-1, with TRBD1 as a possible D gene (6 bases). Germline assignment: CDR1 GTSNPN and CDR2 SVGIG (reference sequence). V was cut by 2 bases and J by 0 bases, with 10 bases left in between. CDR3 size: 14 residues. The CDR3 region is CAWSTGRVNTEAFF. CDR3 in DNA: TGTGCCTGGAGTACAGGGCGGGTGAACACTGAAGCTTTCTTT.

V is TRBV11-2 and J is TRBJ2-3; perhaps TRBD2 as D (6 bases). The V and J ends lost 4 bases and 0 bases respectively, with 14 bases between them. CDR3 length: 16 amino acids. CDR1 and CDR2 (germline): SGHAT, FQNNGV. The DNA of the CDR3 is TGTGCCAGCAGCTGGGGACTGAGAAGAAGCACAGATACGCAGTATTTT. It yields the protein CASSWGLRRSTDTQYF.

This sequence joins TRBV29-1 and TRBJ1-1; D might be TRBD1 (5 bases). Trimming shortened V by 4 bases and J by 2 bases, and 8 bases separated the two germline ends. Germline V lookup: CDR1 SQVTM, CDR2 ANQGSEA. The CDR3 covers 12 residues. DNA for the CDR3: TGCAGCGTTGTGGACACCAACACTGAAGCTTTCTTT. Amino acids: CSVVDTNTEAFF.

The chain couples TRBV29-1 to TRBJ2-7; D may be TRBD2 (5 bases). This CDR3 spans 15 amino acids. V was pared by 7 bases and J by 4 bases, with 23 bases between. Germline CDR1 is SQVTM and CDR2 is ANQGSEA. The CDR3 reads CSAVDPRRQRYEQYF. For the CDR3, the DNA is TGCAGCGCCGTCGACCCCCGGCGGCAGCGGTACGAGCAGTACTTC.

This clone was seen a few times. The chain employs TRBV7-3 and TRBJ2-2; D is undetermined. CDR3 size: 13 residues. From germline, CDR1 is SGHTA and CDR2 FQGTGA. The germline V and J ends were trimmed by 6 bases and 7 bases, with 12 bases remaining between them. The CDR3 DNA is TGTGCCAGCAGACCCCCTAATGGCGGGGAGCTGTTTTTT. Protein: CASRPPNGGELFF.

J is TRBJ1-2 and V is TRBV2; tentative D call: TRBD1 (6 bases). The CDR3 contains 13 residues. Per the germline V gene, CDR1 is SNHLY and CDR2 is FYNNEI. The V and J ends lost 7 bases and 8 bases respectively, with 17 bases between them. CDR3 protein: CASTPQGFYGYTF. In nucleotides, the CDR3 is TGTGCCAGCACCCCACAGGGTTTCTACGGCTACACCTTC. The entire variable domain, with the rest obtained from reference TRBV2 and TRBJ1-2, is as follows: EPEVTQTPSHQVTQMGQEVILRCVPISNHLYFYWYRQILGQKVEFLVSFYNNEISEKSEIFDDQFSVERPDGSNFTLKIRSTKLEDSAMYFCASTPQGFYGYTFGSGTRLTVV.

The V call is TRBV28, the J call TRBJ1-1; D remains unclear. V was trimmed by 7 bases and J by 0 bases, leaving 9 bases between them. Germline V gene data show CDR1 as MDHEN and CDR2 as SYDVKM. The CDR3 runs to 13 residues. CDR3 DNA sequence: TGTGCCAGCAAAACAGAGATGAACACTGAAGCTTTCTTT. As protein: CASKTEMNTEAFF.

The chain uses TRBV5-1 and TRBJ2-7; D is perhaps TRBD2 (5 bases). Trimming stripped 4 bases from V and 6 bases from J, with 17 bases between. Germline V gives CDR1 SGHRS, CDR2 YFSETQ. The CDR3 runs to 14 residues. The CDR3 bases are TGCGCCAGCAGCGTGGTGGAGGTCGGCACCGAGCAGTACTTC. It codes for CASSVVEVGTEQYF.

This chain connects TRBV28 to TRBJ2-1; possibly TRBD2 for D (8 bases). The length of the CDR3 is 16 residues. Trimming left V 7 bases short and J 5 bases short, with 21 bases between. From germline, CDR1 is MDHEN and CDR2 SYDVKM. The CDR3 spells CASTLPFSGTDNEQFF. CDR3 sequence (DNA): TGTGCCAGCACTTTGCCTTTTAGCGGGACAGACAATGAGCAGTTCTTC.